This T cell receptor beta chain was observed in a study of T cells after yellow fever vaccination (dated by TCRdb to 2018 to 2020). Study-level background: Libraries from fractions with low cell numbers were prepared with the SMART-Seq v4 Ultra Low Input RNA kit. To track T-cell clones before and after primary and booster YFV17D yellow fever vaccination, bulk TCR alpha and beta repertoires were sequenced longitudinally. Two healthy male donors, one aged 18 to 30 and one aged 30 to 40 years, were included in the cohort. Bulk PBMC replicates and cell subsets were isolated from blood drawn at multiple timepoints before and after both primary and secondary immunization. Overall study results and their limits: Compared with the primary T-cell response, the secondary T-cell response was weaker but faster, peaking on day 5 rather than day 15. A small share of clonotypes was detected in both CD4 and CD8 compartments, with the overlap likely arising from convergent recombination. Because the study included only two donors, the extent to which the findings can be generalized is limited. Most clones expanded after primary vaccination were re-detected after the booster (approximately 95% of CD4 and around 86% of CD8), suggesting broad memory maintenance. Computational filtering was needed because FACS-sorted repertoires could contain abundant contaminating clonotypes from the bulk population.

For this clonotype: What this receptor recognizes is not known. Within one base of it there is no much larger clone, and no base qualities were kept.

Synthesis of TCR cDNA relied on 5'RACE template switching, a step that introduced a universal primer site along with unique molecular identifiers. Priming of cDNA synthesis was performed from both the TCR alpha and TCR beta constant segments. Two PCR steps were used to amplify libraries, with sample barcodes and sequencing adapters being added in the second step. Libraries were sequenced on Illumina HiSeq 2500 (2x100 bp) or NovaSeq (2x150 bp). The source study handled its data this way. Demultiplexing of reads and collapsing into UMI consensus sequences were performed with MIGEC, and V(D)J alignment was carried out with MiXCR. Vaccine-responding clonotypes were identified with edgeR using replicate PBMC samples, with FDR below 0.01 and a log2 fold change above 5 up to day 15 being required. CD4 or CD8 identity was assigned to each bulk clonotype according to whether the clonotype was present at higher abundance in the sequenced CD4 repertoire or the sequenced CD8 repertoire. TCRdb took the public reads, trimmed them with fastp at Q25, ran MiXCR for clone calling and kept in-frame beta chains. Here each entry gathers all rows of one CDR3 protein and keeps the most common genes and DNA. Here the V and J calls rest on TCRdb's processing, not on the authors' analysis. A total of a few hundred thousand distinct CDR3 sequences appear in this sample, roughly 8.7% of them only once. Of the sample, 18% is held by the ten largest clones.

The sample's treatment or condition label, in plain terms: live attenuated yellow fever vaccine strain. At each blood-draw timepoint, two biological replicates of bulk PBMCs were collected. PBMCs were isolated from peripheral blood using a standard Ficoll-Paque protocol. TriZol was used to extract RNA from bulk PBMCs, CD4 and CD8 fractions, and dextramer-positive and dextramer-negative fractions. Sequences SQVTM (CDR1) and ANQGSEA (CDR2) are obtained from the germline V gene. The germline V and J ends show losses of 3 bases and 5 bases respectively, and no gene match explains 8 bases of the junction. The CDR3 has 14 amino acids, counting the end cysteine and phenylalanine. Only the CDR3 DNA is retained, 42 bases long and in frame from the first base.

The starting material was PBMCs, obtained on the day of the first yellow fever vaccination. The receptor was isolated from a man in his late teens or twenties who received the YFV17D yellow fever vaccine. Recombination joined TRBV29-1 with TRBJ2-7; a stretch of 9 junction bases matches TRBD1. The nucleotide sequence reads as follows: TGCAGCGTTGAGGGACAGGGTTGGGACGACGAGCAGTACTTC. Translated, it gives CSVEGQGWDDEQYF.